What follows are 29 T cell receptor beta chains derived from one specimen sequenced in a study of tumor and adjacent non-tumor tissue in lung cancer. No cell sorting was done before RNA was extracted from the tissue. More than 3 cm separated this lung sample from the edge of the tumor. The library came from three nested PCR rounds adapted from ARM-PCR protocols. TCRdb recomputed calls from the multiplex PCR reads with MiXCR, one row per CDR3 protein. The sample yields 110,000 or so distinct CDR3 sequences, roughly two thirds seen once. Sequenced: distant non-tumor lung tissue. The receptors derive from a man aged 55 to 70 with non-small cell lung cancer.

The chain couples TRBV11-1 to TRBJ2-1, with TRBD1 identical over 10 bases. With 5 bases clipped from V and 8 bases from J, the junction kept 12 bases outside the gene matches. There are 16 residues in the CDR3. Germline V lookup: CDR1 SGHAT, CDR2 FQDESV (reference sequence). For the CDR3, the DNA is TGTGCCAGCAGCCCCCGGCCGGGACAGGGGCCACATGAGCAGTTCTTC. Translating gives CASSPRPGQGPHEQFF.

For this clonotype: Mismatch with germline at one junction end may stem from a read error. The V gene is TRBV7-9, the J gene TRBJ2-7, with D possibly TRBD1 on 6 matching bases. The length of the CDR3 is 14 residues. CDR1 and CDR2 (germline): SEHNR, FQNEAQ (reference sequence). CDR3 sequence reads: CAISPQGQYYEQYF. CDR3 in DNA: TGTGCCATCAGCCCTCAAGGACAGTACTACGAGCAGTACTTC.

Regarding this clonotype: Compared with germline, one end of the junction differs, possibly owing to a read error. J is TRBJ2-6 and V is TRBV12-3 or TRBV12-4; possibly TRBD2 for D (7 bases). The CDR3 totals 15 residues. The CDR3 nucleotides are TGTGCCAGTATCCTTGGGGGGGCTGGGGCCAACATCCTGACTTTC. Its translation: CASILGGAGANILTF.

On this clonotype itself: A much larger clone lies a single base off, so this may be a read error. The J gene is TRBJ2-3, the V gene TRBV2; D tentatively fits TRBD1 or TRBD2 (6 bases each). Germline CDR1 reads SNHLY; CDR2 reads FYNNEI. V was shortened by 5 bases and J by 5 bases, with 11 bases between the two germline ends. The CDR3 has 13 residues. This chain's CDR3 is CASSQQGGDTQYF. CDR3 nucleotide sequence: TGTGCCAGCAGTCAACAGGGAGGAGATACGCAGTATTTT.

The rearrangement uses TRBV12-3 or TRBV12-4 and TRBJ2-1; D not certain. The CDR3 runs 16 residues. The V and J ends lost 5 bases and 2 bases respectively, with 16 bases between them. This CDR3 is CASSTKGGVTYNEQFF. The CDR3 nucleotides read TGTGCCAGCAGTACCAAGGGCGGTGTCACCTACAATGAGCAGTTCTTC.

As concerns this clonotype: Being one base from a much bigger clone, this may be a read error. The V and J genes are TRBV19 and TRBJ1-4; weak D call: TRBD1 (5 bases). CDR1 and CDR2 (germline): LNHDA, SQIVND (reference sequence). CDR3 length equals 16 residues. The CDR3 sequence is CDSTSSRGSTNEKLFF. DNA of the CDR3: TGTGACAGTACTTCCTCAAGGGGCTCAACTAATGAAAAACTGTTTTTT.

The genes are TRBV7-9 and TRBJ1-4; the match to TRBD1 covers 7 bases. Germline CDR1 SEHNR, CDR2 FQNEAQ (reference sequence). The CDR3 runs 15 residues. The CDR3: CTRSFSGTENEKLFF. The CDR3 region has the DNA TGTACCCGCAGCTTCAGCGGGACAGAGAATGAAAAACTGTTTTTT.

The table lists this clonotype with many counts. Mismatch with germline at one junction end may stem from a read error. This sequence joins TRBV5-1 and TRBJ2-1, with D perhaps TRBD2 (6 bases). The CDR3 is 15 amino acids. Germline CDR1 reads SGHRS; CDR2 reads YFSETQ. The CDR3 DNA reads TGCGCCAGCAGCTTTACGGGGGTTTCCTACAATGAGCAGTTCTTT. It is translated as CASSFTGVSYNEQFF.

The CDR3 DNA follows: TGTGCCAGCAGTGGCACCGGGACAGCAAGCACTGAAGCTTTCTTT. This gives the protein CASSGTGTASTEAFF. The chain links TRBV28 to TRBJ1-1; TRBD1 aligns across 7 bases. Germline lookup yields CDR1 MDHEN and CDR2 SYDVKM. With 5 bases clipped from V and 4 bases from J, the junction kept 10 bases outside the gene matches. This CDR3 contains 15 residues.

This clonotype was found a few times. Being one base from a much bigger clone, this may be a read error. V usage is TRBV6-1 and J usage is TRBJ1-6; 7 bases agree with TRBD1. CDR3 length: 14 residues. CDR1 is MNHNS and CDR2 is SASEGT in the germline V gene. With V trimmed by 1 base and J by 9 bases, 3 bases remained unmatched. The CDR3 is CASSEVGQPSPLHF. DNA of the CDR3: TGTGCCAGCAGTGAAGTGGGACAGCCTTCACCCCTCCACTTT.

As concerns this clonotype: Germline and junction disagree at one end, which may indicate a read error. The chain recombines TRBV6-6 with TRBJ2-5; 7 bases are shared with TRBD2. The germline CDR1 and CDR2 sequences are MNHNY and SVGAGI (reference sequence). The CDR3 length is 11 residues. The CDR3 reads CASSRGETKYF. CDR3 DNA: TGTGCCAGCAGCCGGGGGGAGACCAAGTACTTC.

This clonotype appeared once. A much larger clonotype is one base distant, so this may be a read error. This chain joins TRBV7-9 and TRBJ2-3; D gene uncertain. This CDR3 region has 12 residues. CDR1 is SEHNR, CDR2 FQNEAQ, per germline (reference sequence). The CDR3 reads CDSSLNTDTQYF. The CDR3 DNA is TGTGACAGCAGCTTAAACACAGATACGCAGTATTTT.

Details on this clonotype: The junction departs from the called germline gene at one end, perhaps through a read error. The J gene is TRBJ2-7, the V gene TRBV11-3, with 10 bases lining up with TRBD2. CDR1 and CDR2 from the germline V gene are SGHNT and YENEEA. The CDR3 has 15 residues. The CDR3, as DNA: TGTACCAGCCGCGGGAGGCTAGCGGGAGTTGGCGAGCAGTACTTC. Residues: CTSRGRLAGVGEQYF.

This clonotype was observed once. Possible read error: a much larger clone is one base away. The chain has TRBV28 and TRBJ2-1; 9 nucleotides align to TRBD2. The J segment lost 3 bases and the V segment lost 3 bases, leaving 15 bases of the junction unmatched. Germline CDR1 is MDHEN and CDR2 is SYDVKM. The CDR3 consists of 19 residues. The CDR3, as DNA: TGTGCCAGCAGTTTGTCTGTGGCGGGAGGGCCGAGCTTCTACAATGAGCAGTTCTTC. Amino acids: CASSLSVAGGPSFYNEQFF.

The gene calls are TRBV12-3 or TRBV12-4 and TRBJ1-2; D is possibly TRBD1 (5 bases). The length of the CDR3 is 12 residues. V lost 11 bases to trimming and J lost 8 bases, with 18 bases between them. CDR3 nucleotides: TGTGCCGACAGTCAAGACAGTCAGGGCTACACCTTC. It specifies CADSQDSQGYTF.

As to this clonotype: This may be a read error: a much more frequent sequence differs by one nucleotide. This chain uses TRBV20-1 with TRBJ2-1, with 11 bases lining up with TRBD2. J was trimmed by 9 bases and V by 2 bases; bases with no gene match: 3. The CDR3 is 13 residues long. Germline-derived CDR1 and CDR2 are DFQATT and SNEGSKA (reference sequence). The CDR3 DNA is TGCAGTGCTAGAAGCGGACTAGCGGGTGAGCAGTTCTTC. It codes for CSARSGLAGEQFF.

The CDR3 DNA is TGTAACAGCAGCTTAGGACTCCACGAGCAGTACTTC. Encoded protein: CNSSLGLHEQYF. V is TRBV11-2 and J is TRBJ2-7, with D possibly TRBD2 on 5 matching bases. Germline CDR1 is SGHAT and CDR2 is FQNNGV. The CDR3 is made up of 12 amino acids.

Concerning this clonotype: An end of the junction does not agree with germline; a read error may underlie this. The V and J genes are TRBV14 and TRBJ1-1, with a tentative D call TRBD1 (5 bases). Germline V gene lookup returns CDR1 SGHDN and CDR2 FVKESK. This CDR3 is built from 16 residues. The CDR3 here is CASESTTDGGSIEAFF. Written as DNA, the CDR3 is TGTGCCAGCGAATCAACAACCGACGGGGGGAGCATTGAAGCTTTCTTC. The whole variable domain, remainder taken from reference TRBV14 and TRBJ1-1, is EAGVTQFPSHSVIEKGQTVTLRCDPISGHDNLYWYRRVMGKEIKFLLHFVKESKQDESGMPNNRFLAERTGGTYSTLKVQPAELEDSGVYFCASESTTDGGSIEAFFGQGTRLTVV.

The chain carries TRBV20-1 and TRBJ2-3; 9 bases align to TRBD2. The CDR3 is 15 amino acids. Looked up from germline, CDR1 is DFQATT and CDR2 is SNEGSKA (reference sequence). The DNA of the CDR3 is TGCATTGCAACACGTCGCGGGGGGGCCGCAGATACGCAGTATTTT. Protein product: CIATRRGGAADTQYF.

This clonotype was seen ten or more times. A read error may be the cause here, since a much bigger clone is one base away. The CDR3 is CASSQTTGTGDYEQYF. In nucleotides, the CDR3 is TGCGCCAGCAGCCAGACTACCGGAACAGGGGACTACGAGCAGTACTTC. J is TRBJ2-7 and V is TRBV4-3, with 7 bases that match TRBD1. Germline V gene data show CDR1 as LGHNA and CDR2 as YSLEER. The junction had 11 bases not matched to a gene; V was cut back by 3 bases and J by 3 bases. This CDR3 has 16 amino acids.

This clonotype was recorded only once. One end of the junction does not line up with germline, which may come from a read error. The chain joins TRBV11-2 to TRBJ2-5; the D call may be TRBD1 or TRBD2 (5 bases each). Germline lookup yields CDR1 SGHAT and CDR2 FQNNGV. The CDR3 totals 15 residues. The CDR3 spells CASILAPTGGETQYF. Here the CDR3 DNA reads TGTGCCAGCATCTTAGCCCCCACAGGAGGAGAGACCCAGTACTTC.

Details on this clonotype: The final CDR3 position lacks the conserved phenylalanine or tryptophan, pointing to a likely read error. The gene calls are TRBV5-4 and TRBJ1-6; weak D call: TRBD1 (5 bases). V was cut by 4 bases and J by 9 bases, with 14 bases left in between. The CDR3 loop spans 14 amino acids. Germline CDR1 reads SGHNT; CDR2 reads YYREEE (reference sequence). The CDR3 coding sequence is TGTGCCAGCAGCACCCAGACAGACACTTCACCCCTCCACCTT. Translating it yields CASSTQTDTSPLHL.

Turning to this clonotype: It may be a read error: a sequence one base away is much more abundant. The chain has TRBV6-5 and TRBJ2-1; D perhaps matches TRBD2 (6 bases). The CDR3 runs to 13 residues. V lost 2 bases to trimming and J lost 12 bases, with 14 bases between them. Germline V gene data show CDR1 as MNHEY and CDR2 as SVGAGI. In DNA form, the CDR3 reads TGTGCCAGCAGTTACACCCGGACTACTGGGCAGTTCTTC. Amino acid sequence: CASSYTRTTGQFF.

A few counts support this clonotype. The CDR3 DNA follows: TGTGCCTCCCGGGGACAGGATACAGTCACTGAAGCTTTCTTT. This sequence encodes CASRGQDTVTEAFF. The chain combines TRBV6-2 or TRBV6-3 with TRBJ1-1; 8 nucleotides line up with TRBD1. The germline V gene has CDR1 MNHEY and CDR2 SVGEGT. Trimming cost V 11 bases and J 4 bases; bases outside gene matches: 12. The CDR3 totals 14 residues.

For this clonotype: The germline gene is not matched at one end of the junction; a read error may be the cause. The chain combines TRBV6-6 with TRBJ2-1; 9 nucleotides match TRBD2. Germline values: CDR1 MNHNY, CDR2 SVGAGI (reference sequence). The CDR3 is 15 amino acids. CDR3 sequence: CASASGMSTYNEQFF. The DNA of the CDR3 is TGTGCCAGCGCTAGCGGGATGAGTACCTACAATGAGCAGTTCTTT.

This clonotype was picked up many times. This chain connects TRBV10-2 to TRBJ1-2; the D is unclear. Germline values: CDR1 WSHSY, CDR2 SAAADI. The CDR3 consists of 11 residues. Deletions cut 1 base from V and 9 bases from J, with 6 bases between. In DNA, the CDR3 is TGCGCCAGCAGTGAGTACGGGAGCTACACCTTC. This gives the protein CASSEYGSYTF.

The chain has TRBV29-1 and TRBJ1-5; D gene ambiguous. The length of the CDR3 is 13 residues. The V and J ends lost 4 bases and 6 bases respectively, with 13 bases between them. Germline-derived CDR1 and CDR2 are SQVTM and ANQGSEA. The CDR3 sequence is CSVGGVWGQPQHF. The CDR3 DNA is TGCAGCGTTGGCGGCGTGTGGGGTCAGCCCCAGCATTTT.

Turning to this clonotype: A junction end diverges from the germline sequence, so it may reflect a read error. V and J are TRBV9 and TRBJ2-2; maybe TRBD2 (5 bases). Germline CDR1 and CDR2: SGDLS and YYNGEE. CDR3 length: 15 residues. CDR3 coding DNA: TGTGCCAGCACCCCGAGACTAATAAACACTGGGGAGCTGTTTTTT. Protein product: CASTPRLINTGELFF.

In regard to this clonotype: A read error may explain this, as a much larger clone is one base away. The CDR3 sequence: CASNRQVNTEAFF. Here the CDR3 DNA reads TGTGCCAGCAACCGACAGGTGAACACTGAAGCTTTCTTT. J is TRBJ1-1 and V is TRBV13; a possible D gene is TRBD1 (6 bases). CDR1 and CDR2 (germline): PRHDT, FYEKMQ (reference sequence). CDR3 size: 13 residues. Trimming removed 7 bases from V and 0 bases from J, with 9 bases in between.